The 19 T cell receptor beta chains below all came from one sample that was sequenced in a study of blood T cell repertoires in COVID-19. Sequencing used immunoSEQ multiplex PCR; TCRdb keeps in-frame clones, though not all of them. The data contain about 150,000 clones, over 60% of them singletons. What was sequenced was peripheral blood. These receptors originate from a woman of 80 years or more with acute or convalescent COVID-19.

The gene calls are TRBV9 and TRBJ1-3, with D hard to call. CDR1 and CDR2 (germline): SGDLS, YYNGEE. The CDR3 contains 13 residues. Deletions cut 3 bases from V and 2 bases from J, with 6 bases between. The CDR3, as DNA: TGTGCCAGCAGCGCCAGTCCTGGAAACACCATATATTTT. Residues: CASSASPGNTIYF.

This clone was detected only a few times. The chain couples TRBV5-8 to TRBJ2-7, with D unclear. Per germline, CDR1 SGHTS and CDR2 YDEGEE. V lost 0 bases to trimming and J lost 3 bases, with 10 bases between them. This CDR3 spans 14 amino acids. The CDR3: CASSLGLANYEQYF. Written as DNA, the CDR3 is TGTGCCAGCAGCTTGGGACTCGCCAACTACGAGCAGTACTTC.

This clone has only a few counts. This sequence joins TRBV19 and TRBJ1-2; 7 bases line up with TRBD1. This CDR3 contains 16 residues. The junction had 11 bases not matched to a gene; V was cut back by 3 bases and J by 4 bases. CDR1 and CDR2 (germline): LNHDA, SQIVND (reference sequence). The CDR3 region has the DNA TGTGCCAGTAGTATCTTCCCGGGACAGAGTTTCTATGGCTACACCTTC. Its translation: CASSIFPGQSFYGYTF.

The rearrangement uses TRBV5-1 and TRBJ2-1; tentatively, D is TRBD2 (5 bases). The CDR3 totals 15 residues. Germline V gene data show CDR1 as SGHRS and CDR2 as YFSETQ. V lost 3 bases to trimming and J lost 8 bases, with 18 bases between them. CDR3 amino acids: CASSSDWATGDEQFF. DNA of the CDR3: TGCGCCAGCAGCTCGGACTGGGCCACCGGAGATGAGCAGTTCTTC. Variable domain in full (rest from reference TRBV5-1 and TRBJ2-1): KAGVTQTPRYLIKTRGQQVTLSCSPISGHRSVSWYQQTPGQGLQFLFEYFSETQRNKGNFPGRFSGRQFSNSRSEMNVSTLELGDSALYLCASSSDWATGDEQFFGPGTRLTVL.

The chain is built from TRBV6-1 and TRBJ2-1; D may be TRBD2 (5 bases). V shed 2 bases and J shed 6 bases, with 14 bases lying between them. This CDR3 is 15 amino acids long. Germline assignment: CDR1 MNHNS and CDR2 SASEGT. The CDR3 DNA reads TGTGCCAGCAGTGAATGGGTACTAGAGACCAATGAGCAGTTCTTC. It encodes CASSEWVLETNEQFF.

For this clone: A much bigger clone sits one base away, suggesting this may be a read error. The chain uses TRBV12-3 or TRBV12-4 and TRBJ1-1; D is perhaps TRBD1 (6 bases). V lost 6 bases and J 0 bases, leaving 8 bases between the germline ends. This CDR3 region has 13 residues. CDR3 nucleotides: TGTGCCAGCAGCGGACAGTTGAACACTGAAGCTTTCTTT. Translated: CASSGQLNTEAFF.

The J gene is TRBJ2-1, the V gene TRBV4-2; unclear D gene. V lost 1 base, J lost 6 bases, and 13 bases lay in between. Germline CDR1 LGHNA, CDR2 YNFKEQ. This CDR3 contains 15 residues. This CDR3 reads CASSQGTEIGNEQFF. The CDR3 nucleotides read TGTGCCAGCAGCCAAGGAACAGAAATCGGCAATGAGCAGTTCTTC.

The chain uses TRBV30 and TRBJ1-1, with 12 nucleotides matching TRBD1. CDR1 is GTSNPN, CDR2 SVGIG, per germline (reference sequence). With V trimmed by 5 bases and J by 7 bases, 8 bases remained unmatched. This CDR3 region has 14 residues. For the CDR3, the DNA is TGTGCCTGGGAGGGGGGACAGGGGGCGAGTGAAGCTTTCTTT. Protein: CAWEGGQGASEAFF.

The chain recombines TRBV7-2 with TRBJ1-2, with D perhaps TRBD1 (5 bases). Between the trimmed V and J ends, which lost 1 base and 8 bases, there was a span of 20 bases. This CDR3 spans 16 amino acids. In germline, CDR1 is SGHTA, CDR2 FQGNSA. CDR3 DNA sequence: TGTGCCAGCAGCTTAGATGCGGTAGGGGTATCTCGAGGCTACACCTTC. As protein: CASSLDAVGVSRGYTF.

The CDR3 is CASSFGGNLNTEAFF. The CDR3 coding sequence is TGTGCCAGCAGTTTTGGCGGGAACCTGAACACTGAAGCTTTCTTT. This chain joins TRBV6-5 and TRBJ1-1; D unresolved. V was cut by 4 bases and J by 0 bases, with 12 bases left in between. Germline-derived CDR1 and CDR2 are MNHEY and SVGAGI. The CDR3 totals 15 residues.

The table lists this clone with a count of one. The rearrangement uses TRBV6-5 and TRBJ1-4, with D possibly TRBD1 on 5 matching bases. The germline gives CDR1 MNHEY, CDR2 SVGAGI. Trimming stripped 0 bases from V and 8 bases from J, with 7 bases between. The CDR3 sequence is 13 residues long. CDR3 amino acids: CASSYSYREKLFF. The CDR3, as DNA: TGTGCCAGCAGTTACTCCTACAGGGAAAAACTGTTTTTT.

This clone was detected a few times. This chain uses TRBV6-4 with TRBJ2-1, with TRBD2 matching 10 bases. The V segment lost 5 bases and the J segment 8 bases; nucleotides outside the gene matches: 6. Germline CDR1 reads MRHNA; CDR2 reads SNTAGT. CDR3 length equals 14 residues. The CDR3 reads CASSQLAGSYEQFF. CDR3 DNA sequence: TGTGCCAGCAGTCAACTAGCGGGGTCCTATGAGCAGTTCTTC.

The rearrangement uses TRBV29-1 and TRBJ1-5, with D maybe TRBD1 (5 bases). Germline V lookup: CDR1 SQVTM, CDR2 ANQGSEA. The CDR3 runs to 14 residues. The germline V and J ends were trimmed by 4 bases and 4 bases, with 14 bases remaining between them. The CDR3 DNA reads TGCAGCGTTGGCGGGGGGACTTCGAATCAGCCCCAGCATTTT. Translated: CSVGGGTSNQPQHF.

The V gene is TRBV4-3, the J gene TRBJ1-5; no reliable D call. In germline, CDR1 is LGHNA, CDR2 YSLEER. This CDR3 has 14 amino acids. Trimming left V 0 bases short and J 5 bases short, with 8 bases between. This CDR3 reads CASSQDTADQPQHF. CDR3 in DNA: TGCGCCAGCAGCCAAGACACTGCGGATCAGCCCCAGCATTTT.

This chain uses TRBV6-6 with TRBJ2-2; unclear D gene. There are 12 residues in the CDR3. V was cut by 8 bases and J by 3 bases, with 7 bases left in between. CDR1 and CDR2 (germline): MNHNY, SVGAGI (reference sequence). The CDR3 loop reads CASGQDTGELFF. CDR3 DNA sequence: TGTGCCAGCGGGCAGGACACCGGGGAGCTGTTTTTT.

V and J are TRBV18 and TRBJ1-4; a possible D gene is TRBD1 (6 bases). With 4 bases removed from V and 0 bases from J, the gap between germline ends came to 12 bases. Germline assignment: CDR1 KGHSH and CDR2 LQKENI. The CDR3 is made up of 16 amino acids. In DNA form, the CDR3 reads TGTGCCAGCTCACTCGCGGACAGTGCAACTAATGAAAAACTGTTTTTT. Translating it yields CASSLADSATNEKLFF.

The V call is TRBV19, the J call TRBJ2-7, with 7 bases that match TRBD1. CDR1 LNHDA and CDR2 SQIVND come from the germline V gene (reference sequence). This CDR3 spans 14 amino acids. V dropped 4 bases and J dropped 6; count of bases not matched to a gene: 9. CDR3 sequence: CASSRGQPRAEQYF. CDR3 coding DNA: TGTGCCAGTAGTAGGGGACAGCCCCGAGCCGAGCAGTACTTC.

CDR3 protein: CASSNKPGNTQYF. As DNA, the CDR3 is TGTGCCAGCAGCAACAAGCCAGGGAATACGCAGTATTTT. The genes are TRBV7-3 and TRBJ2-3, with a tentative D call TRBD1 (5 bases). Trimming removed 5 bases at V and 7 bases at J, with 13 bases between. CDR1 SGHTA and CDR2 FQGTGA come from the germline V gene. CDR3 length equals 13 residues.

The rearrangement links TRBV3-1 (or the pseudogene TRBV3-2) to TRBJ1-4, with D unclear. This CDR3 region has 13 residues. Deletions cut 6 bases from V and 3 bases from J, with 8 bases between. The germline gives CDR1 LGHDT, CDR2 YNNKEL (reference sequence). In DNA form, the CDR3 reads TGTGCCAGCAGTCTAAGAGCTAATGAAAAACTGTTTTTT. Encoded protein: CASSLRANEKLFF.